This T cell receptor (beta chain) appears in the sequencing data of a study of cytomegalovirus exposure and HLA in healthy donors. The study's findings and limits: Immune exposure information available was restricted to CMV serostatus.

Of note for this clone: Its specificity is unknown.

J gave up 7 bases and V 6 bases, and 14 bases lay outside the gene matches. The CDR3 covers 16 residues. Germline V gene data show CDR1 as SGHDT and CDR2 as YYEEEE. Primers for the PCR totalled 60 Vbeta and 13 Jbeta. Some clones are missing from TCRdb's copy, which holds only in-frame ones; the method was immunoSEQ multiplex PCR. The specimen's table records about 110,000 clones. The TCR originated in a man aged 40-49 years in good health and CMV-seropositive. The chain employs TRBV5-6 and TRBJ2-2; 8 positions agree with TRBD2. Sequenced: PBMCs. DNA for the CDR3: TGTGCCAGCATCGAAGGAGGAGCGGGGGAAGGCGGGGAGCTGTTTTTT. It is translated as CASIEGGAGEGGELFF. The full variable domain, completed using reference TRBV5-6 and TRBJ2-2, is DAGVTQSPTHLIKTRGQQVTLRCSPKSGHDTVSWYQQALGQGPQFIFQYYEEEERQRGNFPDRFSGHQFPNYSSELNVNALLLGDSALYLCASIEGGAGEGGELFFGEGSRLTVL.